The 13 T cell receptor beta chains presented below share a single source sample, sequenced in a study of patients and donors after allogeneic stem cell transplantation. MiXCR was run by TCRdb on the RT-PCR reads, yielding one entry per CDR3 protein. The sample records 150,000 to 200,000 distinct CDR3 sequences, approximately 22% being singletons. The sample taken for sequencing was blood, either unsorted or a sorted T cell fraction (not recorded which). These TCRs come from a human donor who was either an allogeneic HSCT recipient or a stem cell or donor lymphocyte infusion donor (not recorded which). It is not recorded whose cells these are; they may come from a transplant donor.

The J gene is TRBJ2-2, the V gene TRBV6-5; weak D call: TRBD1 (5 bases). CDR1 and CDR2 from the germline V gene are MNHEY and SVGAGI. The CDR3 runs to 16 residues. V was shortened by 3 bases and J by 1 base, with 12 bases between the two germline ends. The CDR3 nucleotides are TGTGCCAGCAGTTATTCCCCTACAGGGAACACCGGGGAGCTGTTTTTT. As protein: CASSYSPTGNTGELFF.

This clonotype turned up a few times. The rearrangement links TRBV15 to TRBJ2-3; D remains unclear. The CDR3 has 17 amino acids. Trimming left V 0 bases short and J 4 bases short, with 17 bases between. Germline loops: CDR1 LNHNV, CDR2 YYDKDF (reference sequence). DNA for the CDR3: TGTGCCACCAGCAGAGATCTAGTGGCCTCCCTCGCAGATACGCAGTATTTT. It yields the protein CATSRDLVASLADTQYF.

This chain connects TRBV14 to TRBJ2-1; TRBD2 matches 7 bases. The CDR3 spans 15 residues. The ends lost 2 bases at V and 3 bases at J; junction bases unmatched: 4. Germline V gene data show CDR1 as SGHDN and CDR2 as FVKESK. In nucleotides, the CDR3 is TGTGCCAGCAGCCAACGCTTAGCGGGCTACAATGAGCAGTTCTTC. This encodes CASSQRLAGYNEQFF.

This clonotype turned up a few times. The CDR3 nucleotides read TGCGCCAGCAGCCAAGAGAACAGGGGAGTCACAGATACGCAGTATTTT. Protein: CASSQENRGVTDTQYF. The genes are TRBV4-3 and TRBJ2-3, with 7 bases matching TRBD1. This CDR3 spans 16 amino acids. The germline gives CDR1 LGHNA, CDR2 YSLEER. V shed 0 bases, J shed 2 bases, and the junction held 5 bases outside the gene matches.

The sample holds a few counts of this clonotype. The chain has TRBV5-8 and TRBJ2-5; D may be TRBD1 (6 bases). V lost 0 bases and J 1 base, leaving 10 bases between the germline ends. The length of the CDR3 is 15 residues. Germline loops: CDR1 SGHTS, CDR2 YDEGEE. This chain's CDR3 is CASSLDGRGQETQYF. The CDR3 coding sequence is TGTGCCAGCAGCTTGGATGGCAGGGGCCAAGAGACCCAGTACTTC.

This clonotype has more than one count but fewer than ten. V usage is TRBV20-1 and J usage is TRBJ1-2; D perhaps matches TRBD1 (5 bases). Trimming took 5 bases from V and 3 from J, leaving 16 bases between them. CDR1 DFQATT and CDR2 SNEGSKA come from the germline V gene (reference sequence). This CDR3 has 14 residues. CDR3 in DNA: TGCAGTGCTGGGGTTTTGGGGGTGCACTATGGCTACACCTTC. Residues: CSAGVLGVHYGYTF.

This clonotype was found a few times. The chain links TRBV7-3 to TRBJ1-2; D might be TRBD1 (5 bases). The V gene's germline CDR1 is SGHTA and CDR2 FQGTGA. The V and J ends lost 2 bases and 5 bases respectively, with 15 bases between them. This CDR3 is built from 15 residues. As DNA, the CDR3 is TGTGCCAGCAGCTTAGGTTGGGGGAAGGGATATGGCTACACCTTC. Translated, it gives CASSLGWGKGYGYTF.

The genes are TRBV5-1 and TRBJ1-6, with D hard to call. CDR1 is SGHRS and CDR2 is YFSETQ in the germline V gene. V lost 1 base and J lost 7, with 6 bases in between. This CDR3 spans 13 amino acids. This chain's CDR3 is CASSLRENSPLHF. CDR3 coding DNA: TGCGCCAGCAGCTTGAGGGAAAATTCACCCCTCCACTTT.

CDR3 residues: CSVQWGETQYF. In DNA, the CDR3 is TGCAGCGTCCAATGGGGGGAGACCCAGTACTTC. The rearrangement uses TRBV29-1 and TRBJ2-5, with D possibly being TRBD1 or TRBD2 (5 bases each). Trimming took 6 bases from V and 5 from J, leaving 10 bases between them. The germline V gene encodes CDR1 SQVTM and CDR2 ANQGSEA. The CDR3 covers 11 residues.

V usage is TRBV12-3 or TRBV12-4 and J usage is TRBJ1-1; maybe TRBD1 (5 bases). Trimming removed 3 bases at V and 3 bases at J, with 11 bases between. The length of the CDR3 is 14 residues. CDR3 protein: CASSFWGLDTEAFF. As DNA, the CDR3 is TGTGCCAGCAGTTTTTGGGGGTTGGACACTGAAGCTTTCTTT.

Remarks on this clonotype: It is unclear where the CDR3 begins or ends on the DNA, so no DNA is shown, and the CDR3 is as TCRdb lists it. The rearrangement uses TRBV27 and TRBJ2-6; TRBD2, the table's D call, was not compared with the DNA. The CDR3 numbers 14 amino acids, ends counted. From germline, CDR1 is MNHEY and CDR2 SMNVEV (reference sequence). The CDR3 loop is CATAWGAGANVLTF.

This clonotype was seen repeatedly, ten times or more. The genes are TRBV5-1 and TRBJ1-1, with D unresolved. V was shortened by 0 bases and J by 0 bases, with 6 bases between the two germline ends. This CDR3 spans 14 amino acids. Germline CDR1 SGHRS, CDR2 YFSETQ. This CDR3 is CASSLVHMNTEAFF. CDR3 nucleotides: TGCGCCAGCAGCTTGGTCCATATGAACACTGAAGCTTTCTTT.

In this sample, this clonotype turned up a few times. This rearrangement joins TRBV5-1 to TRBJ1-2; D unresolved. V lost 3 bases and J lost 1, with 13 bases in between. Per the germline V gene, CDR1 is SGHRS and CDR2 is YFSETQ. The CDR3 has 15 residues. CDR3: CASSSPMGYNYGYTF. Written as DNA, the CDR3 is TGCGCCAGCAGCTCCCCCATGGGTTATAACTATGGCTACACCTTC.